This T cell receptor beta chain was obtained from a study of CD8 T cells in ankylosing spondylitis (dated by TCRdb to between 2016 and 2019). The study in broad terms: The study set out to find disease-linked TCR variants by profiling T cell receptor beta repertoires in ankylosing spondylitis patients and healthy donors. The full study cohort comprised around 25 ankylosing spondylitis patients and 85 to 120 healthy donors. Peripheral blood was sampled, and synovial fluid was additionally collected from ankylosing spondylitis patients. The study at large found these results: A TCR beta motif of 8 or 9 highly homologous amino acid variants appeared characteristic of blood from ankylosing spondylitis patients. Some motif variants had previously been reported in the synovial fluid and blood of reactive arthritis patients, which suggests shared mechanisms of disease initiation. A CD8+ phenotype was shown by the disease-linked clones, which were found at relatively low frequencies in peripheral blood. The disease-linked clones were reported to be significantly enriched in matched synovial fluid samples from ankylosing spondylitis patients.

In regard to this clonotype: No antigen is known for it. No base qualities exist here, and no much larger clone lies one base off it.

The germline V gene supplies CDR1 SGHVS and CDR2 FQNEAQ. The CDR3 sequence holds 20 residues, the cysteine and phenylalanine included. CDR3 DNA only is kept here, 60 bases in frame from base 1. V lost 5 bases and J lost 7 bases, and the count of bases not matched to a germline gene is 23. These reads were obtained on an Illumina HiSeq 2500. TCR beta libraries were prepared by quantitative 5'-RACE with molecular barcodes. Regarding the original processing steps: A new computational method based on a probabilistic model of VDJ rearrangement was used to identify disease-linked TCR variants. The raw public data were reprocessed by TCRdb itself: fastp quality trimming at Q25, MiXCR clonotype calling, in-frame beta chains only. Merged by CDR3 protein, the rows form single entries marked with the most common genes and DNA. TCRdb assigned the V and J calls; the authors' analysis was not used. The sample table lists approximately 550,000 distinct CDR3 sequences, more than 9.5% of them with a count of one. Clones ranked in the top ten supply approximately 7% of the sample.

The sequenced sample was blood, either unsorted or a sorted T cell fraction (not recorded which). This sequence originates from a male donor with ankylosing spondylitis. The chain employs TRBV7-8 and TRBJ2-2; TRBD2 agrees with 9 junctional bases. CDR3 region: CASSGGGGTNLLTYVGELFF. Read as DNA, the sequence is TGTGCCAGCAGCGGCGGGGGGGGGACGAATCTATTGACGTATGTCGGGGAGCTGTTTTTT.